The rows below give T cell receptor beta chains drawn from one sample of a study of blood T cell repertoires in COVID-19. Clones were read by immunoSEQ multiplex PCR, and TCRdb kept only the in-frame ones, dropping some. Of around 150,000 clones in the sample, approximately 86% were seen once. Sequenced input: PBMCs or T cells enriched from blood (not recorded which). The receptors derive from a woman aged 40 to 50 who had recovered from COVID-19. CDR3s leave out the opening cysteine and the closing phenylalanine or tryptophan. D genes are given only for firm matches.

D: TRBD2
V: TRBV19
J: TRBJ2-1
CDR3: ASSPWGSGKTNEQF

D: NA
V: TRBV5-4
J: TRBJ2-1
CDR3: ASSGVNEQF

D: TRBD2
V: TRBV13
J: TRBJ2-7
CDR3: ASSAPGTSASYEQY

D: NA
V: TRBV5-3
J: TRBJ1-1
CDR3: ARSFPGLNTEAF

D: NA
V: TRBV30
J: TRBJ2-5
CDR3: AWSVVGGRETQY

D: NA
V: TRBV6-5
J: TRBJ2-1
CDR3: ASRTGPYNEQF

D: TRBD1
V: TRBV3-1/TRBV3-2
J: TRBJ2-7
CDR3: ASSQDYRGNEQY

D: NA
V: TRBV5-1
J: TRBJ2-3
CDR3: ASSEQGMDTQY

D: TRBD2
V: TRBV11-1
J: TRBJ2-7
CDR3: ASSLGLAESYEQY

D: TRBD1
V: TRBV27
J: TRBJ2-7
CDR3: ASSWTGERGEQY

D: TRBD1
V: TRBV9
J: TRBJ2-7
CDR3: ASSGTGLDWEQY

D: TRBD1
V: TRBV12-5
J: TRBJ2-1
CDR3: ASGRDRNNEQF